This is a list of T cell receptor beta chains from one sample in a study of CD8 T cells in ankylosing spondylitis. TCRdb itself ran the 5' RACE reads through MiXCR, one entry per CDR3 protein. This sample has 36,000 or so distinct CDR3 sequences; 9.5% to 12% occur once, and the top ten carry about 19%. Sequenced sample: synovial fluid, either unsorted or a sorted T cell fraction (not recorded which). These receptors all come from a male donor with ankylosing spondylitis. The CDR3 runs from the conserved cysteine through the conserved F or W. The D gene is left open where the match is weak. Where a row states a size, it is once, few, many or the class of an expanded clone; other rows omit it.

size	D	V	J	length	DNA	CDR3
many	TRBD1	TRBV9	TRBJ2-1	14	TGTGCCAGCAGCCCATTCGACAGGGGAGGAGAGCAGTTCTTC	CASSPFDRGGEQFF
-	TRBD1	TRBV20-1	TRBJ1-3	14	TGCAGTGCTAGCCCGGGACAGTACGGAAACACCATATATTTT	CSASPGQYGNTIYF
many	TRBD2	TRBV28	TRBJ2-7	14	TGTGCCAGCTCTGAGCGGGAGAGTACCTACGAGCAGTACTTC	CASSERESTYEQYF
-	-	TRBV11-3	TRBJ2-1	15	TGTGCCAGAAGACCTGTCGGGGTCTTCTGCAATGAGCAGTTCTTC	CARRPVGVFCNEQFF
few	TRBD1	TRBV28	TRBJ1-6	13	TGTGCCAGCAGGGGGACAGGGAATTCACCCCTCCACTTT	CASRGTGNSPLHF
-	-	TRBV7-3	TRBJ2-2	13	TGTGCCAGCAGAAGGACCCCCGGCGGGGAGCTGTTTTTT	CASRRTPGGELFF
-	-	TRBV6-2/TRBV6-3	TRBJ2-7	14	TGTGCCAGCAATCTCCGCAGGGGATCCTACGAGCAGTACTTC	CASNLRRGSYEQYF
few	-	TRBV6-1	TRBJ2-3	16	TGTGCCAGCGAAAGGACGGGAGCTGATGGCGCAGATACGCAGTATTTT	CASERTGADGADTQYF
many	-	TRBV28	TRBJ1-5	17	TGTGCCAGCAGTACACTCCCTACATCGATGAGCAATCAGCCCCAGCATTTT	CASSTLPTSMSNQPQHF
few	-	TRBV7-8	TRBJ2-1	17	TGTGCCAGCAGCCCGCCCGGCAGGGGTCGGTCCTACAATGAGCAGTTCTTC	CASSPPGRGRSYNEQFF
-	-	TRBV7-8	TRBJ1-3	16	TGTGCCAGCAGCTTAGTATGGTCCGCCTCTGGAAACACCATATATTTT	CASSLVWSASGNTIYF
-	TRBD1	TRBV5-5	TRBJ2-4	17	TGTGCCAGCAGCTGGAAGACAGGGGATACTAGCCAAAACATTCAGTACTTC	CASSWKTGDTSQNIQYF
-	TRBD2	TRBV5-1	TRBJ2-1	21	TGCGCCAGCAGCTCCCCGCTCCCGGGACTAGCGGGAGAGTGGGCCTACAATGAGCAGTTCTTC	CASSSPLPGLAGEWAYNEQFF
-	TRBD2	TRBV6-1	TRBJ2-7	15	TGTGCCAGCAGTCTCGGGAGGACCTACGACTACGAGCAGTACTTC	CASSLGRTYDYEQYF
few	TRBD1	TRBV11-2	TRBJ2-7	13	TGTGCCAGCAGCTTCGGACAGGCCTACGAGCAGTACTTC	CASSFGQAYEQYF
many	TRBD2	TRBV5-6	TRBJ2-7	14	TGTGCCAGCATATCTGTACGGGAGGGCTACGAGCAGTACTTC	CASISVREGYEQYF
-	TRBD1	TRBV29-1	TRBJ2-7	12	TGCAGCGCCACCCGGGACAGATACGAGCAGTACTTC	CSATRDRYEQYF
many	-	TRBV20-1	TRBJ2-7	14	TGCAGTGCTAGAGGGACGGCGAGCTCCTACGAGCAGTACTTC	CSARGTASSYEQYF
-	-	TRBV28	TRBJ2-7	13	TGTGCCAGCAATCCTAGCGCCCGATCCGGGCAGTACTTC	CASNPSARSGQYF
many	-	TRBV20-1	TRBJ1-2	13	TGCAGTGCTAGCCCGTTAGCTAACTATGGCTACACCTTC	CSASPLANYGYTF
many	-	TRBV28	TRBJ2-7	16	TGTGCCAGCAGTCCTCCCACTGGTCGGAGCTCCTACGAGCAGTACTTC	CASSPPTGRSSYEQYF
few	TRBD1	TRBV20-1	TRBJ2-1	17	TGCAGTGCTAGCCCCCGCTCGCGGACAGGCCCCTACAATGAGCAGTTCTTC	CSASPRSRTGPYNEQFF
few	TRBD2	TRBV4-1	TRBJ2-7	17	TGCGCCAGCAGCCAAGCCCCGCTGGCGGGAGTAGGGTACGAGCAGTACTTC	CASSQAPLAGVGYEQYF
many	-	TRBV20-1	TRBJ2-1	11	TGCAGTGCTAGAGCGTACAATGAGCAGTTCTTC	CSARAYNEQFF
many	-	TRBV5-6	TRBJ2-7	17	TGTGCCAGCAGCCCCACCTTGGGGGAAACTGGGTCCTACGAGCAGTACTTC	CASSPTLGETGSYEQYF
-	-	TRBV5-1	TRBJ2-1	16	TGCGCCAGCAGCTTGGTACCCAGTGGACACTACAATGAGCAGTTCTTC	CASSLVPSGHYNEQFF
few	TRBD1	TRBV5-8	TRBJ2-5	13	TGTGCCAGCAGTTCAGGACAGGGGGGGACCCAGTACTTC	CASSSGQGGTQYF
-	-	TRBV2	TRBJ2-7	13	TGTGCCAGCAGGCCCTCCAGCTCCTACGAGCAGTACTTC	CASRPSSSYEQYF
-	-	TRBV20-1	TRBJ2-2	13	TGCAGTGCTCTAAACCGGGGGACCGGGGAGCTGTTTTTT	CSALNRGTGELFF
once	TRBD2	TRBV6-1	TRBJ2-1	14	TGTGCCAGCAGTGAAGGGGCTAGCGGGGGCGAGCAGTTCTTC	CASSEGASGGEQFF
few	TRBD1	TRBV5-5	TRBJ2-1	16	TGTGCCAGCAGCATGGGACAGGGGGCTAGAGGTCCGCCTCAGTTCTTC	CASSMGQGARGPPQFF
many	TRBD1	TRBV7-9	TRBJ1-5	14	TGTGCCAGCAGCCAGTTGGACAGGGCGCAGCCCCAGCATTTT	CASSQLDRAQPQHF
-	-	TRBV7-8	TRBJ2-7	13	TGTGCCAGCAGCTCCGGGAGAAGCCACGAGCAGTACTTC	CASSSGRSHEQYF
many	TRBD2	TRBV4-3	TRBJ2-7	15	TGCGCCAGCAGCCCCTCTGGGACTAGCGGCTACGAGCAGTACTTC	CASSPSGTSGYEQYF
few	-	TRBV6-2/TRBV6-3	TRBJ2-6	16	TGTGCCAGCAGTTACTCCCCTTTGTCTGGGGCCAACGTCCTGACTTTC	CASSYSPLSGANVLTF
-	TRBD1	TRBV20-1	TRBJ2-3	13	TGCAGTGCTAGCGGACAGGGATCAGATACGCAGTATTTT	CSASGQGSDTQYF
-	-	TRBV20-1	TRBJ2-3	13	TGCAGTGCCGCTGCCCCTGGCACAGATACGCAGTATTTT	CSAAAPGTDTQYF
many	TRBD1	TRBV20-1	TRBJ1-5	16	TGCAGTGCTAGTCCGGGACAGGGCCATAGCAATCAGCCCCAGCATTTT	CSASPGQGHSNQPQHF
many	-	TRBV12-3/TRBV12-4	TRBJ2-3	12	TGTGCCAGCAGTCTAGTTTTGGATACGCAGTATTTT	CASSLVLDTQYF
many	-	TRBV19	TRBJ1-2	13	TGTGCCAGTAGGGAGCCTCTGAGTTATGGCTACACCTTC	CASREPLSYGYTF